This is a list of T cell receptor beta chains from one sample in a study of sequential checkpoint blockade in melanoma. Produced via immunoSEQ multiplex PCR; TCRdb's table is partial and in-frame only. Among about 3,800 clones, roughly 20% were seen once, and the ten largest hold roughly 25%. The sequencing here drew on tumor tissue (inferred from file names), taken from a patient given nivolumab and ipilimumab in sequence. The receptors derive from a human donor with melanoma. Each CDR3 is given without its conserved first and last residue. Fields, in order: J gene, CDR3 length, V gene, D gene, CDR3 protein. A D gene is named only where the DNA matches it firmly.

J gene: TRBJ2-3
CDR3 length: 12
V gene: TRBV11-3
D gene: .
CDR3 protein: ASSLDGGADTQY

J gene: TRBJ2-1
CDR3 length: 12
V gene: TRBV11-3
D gene: .
CDR3 protein: ASSFTGRSKEQF

J gene: TRBJ2-2
CDR3 length: 12
V gene: TRBV6-8
D gene: .
CDR3 protein: ASSPSGVAGELF

J gene: TRBJ2-2
CDR3 length: 13
V gene: TRBV15
D gene: .
CDR3 protein: ATSRETGYTGELF

J gene: TRBJ1-1
CDR3 length: 12
V gene: TRBV30
D gene: .
CDR3 protein: AWSVRTLGTEAF

J gene: TRBJ2-1
CDR3 length: 13
V gene: TRBV5-1
D gene: TRBD2
CDR3 protein: ASSWGLAGNNEQF

J gene: TRBJ2-3
CDR3 length: 13
V gene: TRBV30
D gene: .
CDR3 protein: AWTLRGRFTDTQY

J gene: TRBJ1-3
CDR3 length: 13
V gene: TRBV11-3
D gene: .
CDR3 protein: ASSPDRGSGNTIY

J gene: TRBJ1-2
CDR3 length: 10
V gene: TRBV10-3
D gene: .
CDR3 protein: AISELGYGYT

J gene: TRBJ2-7
CDR3 length: 12
V gene: TRBV18
D gene: TRBD2
CDR3 protein: ANSPAGGVDEQY

J gene: TRBJ2-1
CDR3 length: 12
V gene: TRBV6-8
D gene: TRBD1
CDR3 protein: ASIRRTGSNEQF

J gene: TRBJ1-5
CDR3 length: 11
V gene: TRBV10-2
D gene: TRBD1
CDR3 protein: ASSDQGAQPQH

J gene: TRBJ2-5
CDR3 length: 13
V gene: TRBV6-8
D gene: TRBD1
CDR3 protein: ASREQGAPQETQY

J gene: TRBJ1-2
CDR3 length: 15
V gene: TRBV19
D gene: TRBD1
CDR3 protein: ASLGTGILLWQWGYT

J gene: TRBJ2-1
CDR3 length: 15
V gene: TRBV11-3
D gene: TRBD2
CDR3 protein: ASSLRSWVAGNNEQF

J gene: TRBJ2-5
CDR3 length: 12
V gene: TRBV28
D gene: TRBD2
CDR3 protein: ASSLAGGQETQY

J gene: TRBJ2-7
CDR3 length: 13
V gene: TRBV30
D gene: .
CDR3 protein: AWSVKYPLFHEQY

J gene: TRBJ1-5
CDR3 length: 14
V gene: TRBV18
D gene: .
CDR3 protein: ASSPEEGYSNQPQH

J gene: TRBJ2-7
CDR3 length: 16
V gene: TRBV15
D gene: TRBD2
CDR3 protein: ATSRDGTSGRPSYEQY

J gene: TRBJ2-7
CDR3 length: 11
V gene: TRBV23-1
D gene: TRBD1
CDR3 protein: ASSTWTGHEQY

J gene: TRBJ1-1
CDR3 length: 10
V gene: TRBV19
D gene: TRBD1
CDR3 protein: ASRQGGTEAF

J gene: TRBJ2-7
CDR3 length: 10
V gene: TRBV28
D gene: .
CDR3 protein: ASSPPRGKQY

J gene: TRBJ2-1
CDR3 length: 11
V gene: TRBV16
D gene: .
CDR3 protein: ASTALGINEQF

J gene: TRBJ2-7
CDR3 length: 16
V gene: TRBV5-1
D gene: TRBD2
CDR3 protein: ASSQGLAGGPNKYEQY

J gene: TRBJ1-2
CDR3 length: 12
V gene: TRBV11-3
D gene: TRBD1
CDR3 protein: ASSFDRGHYGYT

J gene: TRBJ1-1
CDR3 length: 13
V gene: TRBV30
D gene: .
CDR3 protein: AWISSTGRETEAF

J gene: TRBJ1-1
CDR3 length: 13
V gene: TRBV18
D gene: .
CDR3 protein: ASSPGGSSNTEAF

J gene: TRBJ1-2
CDR3 length: 12
V gene: TRBV5-1
D gene: TRBD1
CDR3 protein: ASSFSQGEDGYT

J gene: TRBJ2-7
CDR3 length: 13
V gene: TRBV30
D gene: TRBD2
CDR3 protein: AWSKLAGGAYEQY

J gene: TRBJ2-3
CDR3 length: 15
V gene: TRBV6-8
D gene: .
CDR3 protein: ASSDWGRGRSTDTQY

J gene: TRBJ1-4
CDR3 length: 12
V gene: TRBV11-3
D gene: TRBD1
CDR3 protein: ASSQGQGSEKLF

J gene: TRBJ2-3
CDR3 length: 14
V gene: TRBV6-8
D gene: TRBD2
CDR3 protein: ASSYSSSGGTDTQY

J gene: TRBJ1-1
CDR3 length: 12
V gene: TRBV30
D gene: .
CDR3 protein: AWSLGTRNTEAF

J gene: TRBJ1-4
CDR3 length: 13
V gene: TRBV4-1
D gene: .
CDR3 protein: ASSREQALNEKLF

J gene: TRBJ2-3
CDR3 length: 9
V gene: TRBV12-5
D gene: .
CDR3 protein: ASGSPSTQY

J gene: TRBJ1-6
CDR3 length: 10
V gene: TRBV4-1
D gene: .
CDR3 protein: ASSQEGSPLH

J gene: TRBJ1-2
CDR3 length: 11
V gene: TRBV6-8
D gene: .
CDR3 protein: ASTFPGAYGYT

J gene: TRBJ1-4
CDR3 length: 13
V gene: TRBV6-8
D gene: TRBD1
CDR3 protein: AISSTGGGSEKLF

J gene: TRBJ2-3
CDR3 length: 14
V gene: TRBV11-3
D gene: .
CDR3 protein: ASSRTPGLGVDTQY

J gene: TRBJ2-1
CDR3 length: 16
V gene: TRBV9
D gene: .
CDR3 protein: ASSSTGPTMFRNNEQF

J gene: TRBJ1-2
CDR3 length: 14
V gene: TRBV14
D gene: TRBD1
CDR3 protein: ASSQQPFGQGGGYT

J gene: TRBJ1-1
CDR3 length: 12
V gene: TRBV11-3
D gene: .
CDR3 protein: ASSLMSGPGEAF

J gene: TRBJ1-2
CDR3 length: 12
V gene: TRBV30
D gene: .
CDR3 protein: AWSPDRMALGYT

J gene: TRBJ2-2
CDR3 length: 13
V gene: TRBV11-3
D gene: .
CDR3 protein: ASSLFRGSTGELF

J gene: TRBJ1-1
CDR3 length: 12
V gene: TRBV6-8
D gene: TRBD1
CDR3 protein: ASRKDRVDVKAF

J gene: TRBJ1-1
CDR3 length: 14
V gene: TRBV5-1
D gene: .
CDR3 protein: ASSLGAQGPRTEAF

J gene: TRBJ1-2
CDR3 length: 12
V gene: TRBV5-1
D gene: .
CDR3 protein: ASSLAEGNYGYT

J gene: TRBJ2-5
CDR3 length: 13
V gene: TRBV6-8
D gene: .
CDR3 protein: ASTRAGFLQETQY

J gene: TRBJ2-4
CDR3 length: 18
V gene: TRBV11-3
D gene: TRBD2
CDR3 protein: ASRPRRGTSGRVAKNIQY

J gene: TRBJ2-5
CDR3 length: 11
V gene: TRBV6-8
D gene: .
CDR3 protein: ASNSGAQETQY

J gene: TRBJ2-5
CDR3 length: 11
V gene: TRBV19
D gene: .
CDR3 protein: ASSDGTQETQY

J gene: TRBJ2-1
CDR3 length: 13
V gene: TRBV11-3
D gene: TRBD2
CDR3 protein: ASSLGPSGYNEQF

J gene: TRBJ2-7
CDR3 length: 13
V gene: TRBV25-1
D gene: TRBD1
CDR3 protein: ASSASRDRPHEQY

J gene: TRBJ1-1
CDR3 length: 12
V gene: TRBV5-1
D gene: .
CDR3 protein: ASSLGAVNTEAF

J gene: TRBJ2-3
CDR3 length: 12
V gene: TRBV10-2
D gene: .
CDR3 protein: ASSEEWTTDTQY

J gene: TRBJ2-3
CDR3 length: 13
V gene: TRBV11-3
D gene: TRBD2
CDR3 protein: ASSLLAGVGDTQY